This T cell receptor (beta chain) was obtained from a study of cytomegalovirus exposure and HLA in healthy donors. Amplification used 60 Vbeta primers and 13 Jbeta primers. As processed by the authors: Later, tens of millions of unique TCR beta chains were counted in an analysis, and approximately 10 million of them were shared. Clones were read by immunoSEQ multiplex PCR, and TCRdb kept only the in-frame ones, dropping some. The V and J calls and clone size are taken from that table; D and trimming were inferred from the DNA. This sample has approximately 110,000 clones, with around three quarters found just once. As regards this clone: Its target is unknown.

The CDR3 has 16 amino acids. V lost 0 bases and J 0 bases, leaving 9 bases between the germline ends. Germline V lookup: CDR1 SGDLS, CDR2 YYNGEE. Findings and caveats of the study: Previous analysis showed most TCR beta V segments were productive about 87% or about 30% of the time. TCR beta sequences reportedly predicted most subjects' HLA-A and HLA-B alleles accurately.

The chain couples TRBV9 to TRBJ2-2; no firm D call. This TCR derives from a human donor in good health. Sequenced: PBMCs. Written as DNA, the CDR3 is TGTGCCAGCAGCGTAGTGTCTGGGCCGAACACCGGGGAGCTGTTTTTT. It codes for CASSVVSGPNTGELFF.